A single sample is the source of the 20 T cell receptor beta chains below, sequenced in a study of cytomegalovirus exposure and HLA in healthy donors. The PCR contained 60 Vbeta and 13 Jbeta primers. Repertoires were generated with immunoSEQ multiplex PCR, while TCRdb's copy carries only in-frame clones and drops some. The table has about 160,000 clones, roughly three quarters seen once; the top ten hold about a tenth. Material for sequencing was PBMCs. These receptors all stem from a man younger than 35 in good health and CMV-seropositive.

The chain uses TRBV7-2 and TRBJ2-3; 7 nucleotides match TRBD1. This CDR3 is 19 amino acids long. The germline V gene encodes CDR1 SGHTA and CDR2 FQGNSA. After removal of 4 bases from V and 3 bases from J, the junction contained 19 bases not matched to a gene. CDR3 sequence reads: CASSSLGSGQRISTDTQYF. CDR3 in DNA: TGTGCCAGCAGCTCCCTTGGCTCGGGACAGAGGATTAGTACAGATACGCAGTATTTT. The full variable domain, in which reference TRBV7-2 and TRBJ2-3 provide the parts outside the CDR3, is GAGVSQSPSNKVTEKGKDVELRCDPISGHTALYWYRQSLGQGLEFLIYFQGNSAPDKSGLPSDRFSAERTGGSVSTLTIQRTQQEDSAVYLCASSSLGSGQRISTDTQYFGPGTRLTVL.

The rearrangement joins TRBV30 to TRBJ1-1; D may be TRBD1 (5 bases). The CDR3 spans 11 residues. The V gene's germline CDR1 is GTSNPN and CDR2 SVGIG (reference sequence). Trimming took off 3 bases at V and 6 bases at J, with 8 bases between the two ends. CDR3 residues: CAWRDSSEAFF. The CDR3 DNA sequence: TGTGCCTGGAGAGACAGTTCTGAAGCTTTCTTT.

This clone appeared a few times. The chain employs TRBV7-2 and TRBJ1-2; 8 positions agree with TRBD1. Germline-derived CDR1 and CDR2 are SGHTA and FQGNSA. This CDR3 comprises 15 residues. After removal of 5 bases from V and 4 bases from J, the junction contained 9 bases not matched to a gene. In nucleotides, the CDR3 is TGTGCCAGCAGCCCCCGGACAGGGCTCCTCTATGGCTACACCTTC. Amino acids: CASSPRTGLLYGYTF.

Here the CDR3 reads CASSYSGQNIQYF. DNA for the CDR3: TGTGCCAGCAGTTACTCTGGGCAAAACATTCAGTACTTC. V gene TRBV6-5 combines with J gene TRBJ2-4, with unresolved D. The V and J ends lost 0 bases and 5 bases respectively, with 5 bases between them. The length of the CDR3 is 13 residues. CDR1 is MNHEY, CDR2 SVGAGI, per germline.

V is TRBV5-6 and J is TRBJ2-5, with D maybe TRBD1 (5 bases). The CDR3 is 13 residues long. Germline lookup yields CDR1 SGHDT and CDR2 YYEEEE. Trimming cost V 0 bases and J 5 bases, with 8 bases left between them. DNA of the CDR3: TGTGCCAGCAGCTTGGAACAGGCGGAGACCCAGTACTTC. Amino acids: CASSLEQAETQYF.

This clone was detected once. The chain joins TRBV5-4 to TRBJ2-6; 8 nucleotides align to TRBD1. V shed 1 base, J shed 4 bases, and the junction held 7 bases outside the gene matches. Germline lookup yields CDR1 SGHNT and CDR2 YYREEE (reference sequence). The CDR3 is 17 residues long. CDR3 DNA: TGTGCCAGCAGCTTGAACAGGGGGTGGGACGGGGCCAACGTCCTGACTTTC. Encoded protein: CASSLNRGWDGANVLTF. The whole variable domain, remainder taken from reference TRBV5-4 and TRBJ2-6, is ETGVTQSPTHLIKTRGQQVTLRCSSQSGHNTVSWYQQALGQGPQFIFQYYREEENGRGNFPPRFSGLQFPNYSSELNVNALELDDSALYLCASSLNRGWDGANVLTFGAGSRLTVL.

With respect to this clone: This sample also contains other DNA sequences that code for the same CDR3. This chain joins TRBV27 and TRBJ1-6; D not resolved. Germline V gene data show CDR1 as MNHEY and CDR2 as SMNVEV (reference sequence). The CDR3 is made up of 15 amino acids. Trimming took off 1 base at V and 8 bases at J, with 12 bases between the two ends. CDR3 DNA sequence: TGTGCCAGCAGTTTATATTGGGCTATGGATTCACCCCTCCACTTT. It yields the protein CASSLYWAMDSPLHF.

The V and J genes are TRBV5-4 and TRBJ2-5; D may be TRBD1 (6 bases). V dropped 0 bases and J dropped 2 bases, with 11 bases sitting between them. The CDR3 sequence is 15 residues long. Germline V gene lookup returns CDR1 SGHNT and CDR2 YYREEE (reference sequence). This CDR3 is CASSLAGEGQETQYF. The CDR3 coding sequence is TGTGCCAGCAGCTTGGCAGGGGAAGGGCAAGAGACCCAGTACTTC.

The chain joins TRBV10-3 to TRBJ2-4, with D perhaps TRBD2 (5 bases). CDR3 size: 17 residues. Trimming removed 0 bases at V and 2 bases at J, with 14 bases between. Germline lookup yields CDR1 ENHRY and CDR2 SYGVKD. CDR3 nucleotide sequence: TGTGCCATCAGTGAGTCGGACGAGGGAAGTTCCAAAAACATTCAGTACTTC. Its translation: CAISESDEGSSKNIQYF.

The chain carries TRBV27 and TRBJ2-1; D is possibly TRBD2 (6 bases). Germline V gene data show CDR1 as MNHEY and CDR2 as SMNVEV (reference sequence). Trimming stripped 5 bases from V and 11 bases from J, with 22 bases between. This CDR3 region has 15 residues. The CDR3 DNA reads as TGTGCCAGCAGTGAAACCGGTTTGACTAGACTAAAGCAGTTCTTC. It is translated as CASSETGLTRLKQFF.

The CDR3 here is CAWTLTGVNYGYTF. Here the CDR3 DNA reads TGTGCCTGGACTCTGACAGGGGTGAACTATGGCTACACCTTC. This chain links TRBV30 with TRBJ1-2; 8 positions match TRBD1. Germline V gene sequence: CDR1 GTSNPN, CDR2 SVGIG (reference sequence). The CDR3 runs 14 residues. With 4 bases clipped from V and 2 bases from J, the junction kept 6 bases outside the gene matches.

The V gene is TRBV7-9, the J gene TRBJ2-1; D ambiguous. The CDR3 contains 15 residues. Trimming took 1 base from V and 0 from J, leaving 7 bases between them. Germline CDR1 SEHNR, CDR2 FQNEAQ (reference sequence). The CDR3 DNA sequence: TGTGCCAGCAGCTTAGGCGACTTCTCCTACAATGAGCAGTTCTTC. Encoded protein: CASSLGDFSYNEQFF.

This chain joins TRBV18 and TRBJ2-6; D unresolved. Germline V CDR1 and CDR2: KGHSH, LQKENI. The CDR3 sequence is 15 residues long. Trimming left V 2 bases short and J 1 base short, with 6 bases between. In DNA form, the CDR3 reads TGTGCCAGCTCACCAAGCGCTTCTGGGGCCAACGTCCTGACTTTC. Amino acid sequence: CASSPSASGANVLTF. The complete variable domain, with remaining parts taken from reference TRBV18 and TRBJ2-6, reads NAGVMQNPRHLVRRRGQEARLRCSPMKGHSHVYWYRQLPEEGLKFMVYLQKENIIDESGMPKERFSAEFPKEGPSILRIQQVVRGDSAAYFCASSPSASGANVLTFGAGSRLTVL.

This clone was seen only a few times. The V and J genes are TRBV21-1 and TRBJ1-6. TRBV21-1 is a listed pseudogene. CDR3 length: 18 residues. This CDR3 is CASSKGGERDQNNSPLHF. The CDR3 region has the DNA TGTGCCAGCAGCAAAGGGGGGGAAAGGGACCAAAATAATTCACCCCTCCACTTT.

This clone was observed a few times. The chain couples TRBV25-1 to TRBJ2-3, with D possibly TRBD2 on 6 matching bases. V gave up 2 bases and J gave up 6 bases, with 9 bases separating them. The CDR3 runs to 13 residues. Germline V gene sequence: CDR1 MGHDK, CDR2 SYGVNS. This chain's CDR3 is CASSELAFDTQYF. CDR3 DNA sequence: TGTGCCAGCAGTGAACTAGCGTTTGATACGCAGTATTTT.

The chain carries TRBV5-6 and TRBJ1-5; 7 bases agree with TRBD1. J was trimmed by 5 bases and V by 1 base; bases with no gene match: 12. Germline-derived CDR1 and CDR2 are SGHDT and YYEEEE. The CDR3 spans 17 residues. The DNA of the CDR3 is TGTGCCAGCAGCTTGAACCTCAGACAGGGAGGCGATCAGCCCCAGCATTTT. The encoded protein is CASSLNLRQGGDQPQHF.

This clone was picked up one time. This chain links TRBV11-2 with TRBJ2-2, with D perhaps matching TRBD2 (7 bases). The CDR3 runs to 14 residues. The V end was cut by 6 bases, the J end by 6 bases, with 14 bases between. CDR1 and CDR2 (germline): SGHAT, FQNNGV. The DNA of the CDR3 is TGTGCCAGCAGGACGGGGAGGGGGGCCGGGGAGCTGTTTTTT. It codes for CASRTGRGAGELFF.

The chain carries TRBV12-2 and TRBJ1-1. TRBV12-2 is tagged as a pseudogene. This CDR3 spans 16 amino acids. The CDR3 bases are TGTGCAAGTCGTTCTGCTGTCGGACTTATGGACACTGAAGCTTTCTTT. It specifies CASRSAVGLMDTEAFF.

V usage is TRBV4-1 and J usage is TRBJ1-6; D remains ambiguous. The germline V and J ends were trimmed by 0 bases and 9 bases, with 6 bases remaining between them. Per germline, CDR1 MGHRA and CDR2 YSYEKL. The CDR3 covers 13 residues. CDR3 loop: CASSQDRVSPLHF. DNA of the CDR3: TGCGCCAGCAGCCAAGATAGAGTTTCACCCCTCCACTTT.

V is TRBV5-1 and J is TRBJ2-5; 10 bases fit TRBD2. The DNA end lines up better with TRBJ2-7; the J call may be wrong. The CDR3 extends over 16 amino acids. Per the germline V gene, CDR1 is SGHRS and CDR2 is YFSETQ. The CDR3 loop reads CASSFVLAGDSYEQYF. CDR3 in DNA: TGCGCCAGCAGCTTCGTGCTAGCGGGAGATTCCTACGAGCAGTACTTC.